Many counts were recorded for the clone carrying this T cell receptor beta chain. TCRdb redid the calling of the 5' RACE reads with MiXCR, one entry per CDR3 protein. Among a few hundred thousand distinct CDR3 sequences listed, around an eighth were seen once. The data stem from a study of identical twins. The sample was also linked to a second study, of yellow fever vaccine responses in identical twins.

The clonotype comes from a woman younger than 30 in good health. The material sequenced was CD4+ T cells sorted from blood.

CDR3 sequence (DNA): TGCGCCAGCAGCTTGGCCTCCAGGGGGCAATCAGATACGCAGTATTTT. Residues: CASSLASRGQSDTQYF. This rearrangement joins TRBV5-1 to TRBJ2-3, with TRBD1 matching over 8 bases. Looked up from germline, CDR1 is SGHRS and CDR2 is YFSETQ. The CDR3 consists of 16 residues. Trimming at V came to 0 bases and at J to 4 bases, leaving 7 bases not matched to a gene.